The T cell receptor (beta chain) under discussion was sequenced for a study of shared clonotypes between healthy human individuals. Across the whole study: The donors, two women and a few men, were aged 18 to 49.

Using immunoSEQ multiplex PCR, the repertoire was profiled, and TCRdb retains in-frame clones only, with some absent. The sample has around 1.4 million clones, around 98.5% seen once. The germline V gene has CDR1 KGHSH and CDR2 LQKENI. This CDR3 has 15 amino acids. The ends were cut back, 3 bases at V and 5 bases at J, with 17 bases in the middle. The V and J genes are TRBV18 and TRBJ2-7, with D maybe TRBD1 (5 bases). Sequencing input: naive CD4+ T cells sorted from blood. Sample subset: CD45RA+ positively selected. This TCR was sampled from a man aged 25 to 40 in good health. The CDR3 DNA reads TGTGCCAGCTCACCTTCCTGGGGCAAAAGAAACGAGCAGTACTTC. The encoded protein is CASSPSWGKRNEQYF.